This is a list of T cell receptor beta chains from one sample in a study of OX40 agonist ivuxolimab in advanced cancers. Clones were sequenced by immunoSEQ multiplex PCR, and TCRdb holds only the in-frame ones, with some missing. The sample lists around 15,000 clones, about 81% occurring once. This material consisted of CD4+ or CD8+ T cells sorted from blood, taken in a trial of the OX40 agonist ivuxolimab. The receptors come from an adult with an advanced solid tumor such as melanoma, head and neck, liver or kidney cancer. Both conserved end residues are trimmed from each CDR3. D genes are given only for firm matches.

d_gene: .; j_gene: TRBJ2-7; v_gene: TRBV11-2; CDR3aa: ASSQTGNRAEQY
d_gene: .; j_gene: TRBJ2-3; v_gene: TRBV6-6; CDR3aa: ASSYRGRTDTQY
d_gene: TRBD1; j_gene: TRBJ2-7; v_gene: TRBV7-9; CDR3aa: ASSLAGTGAYEQY
d_gene: TRBD2; j_gene: TRBJ2-5; v_gene: TRBV6-6; CDR3aa: ASSLDRGEETQY
d_gene: TRBD2; j_gene: TRBJ2-7; v_gene: TRBV27; CDR3aa: ASSLTHGGTPVYEQY
d_gene: .; j_gene: TRBJ1-1; v_gene: TRBV4-3; CDR3aa: ASSQAWGLMNTEAF
d_gene: .; j_gene: TRBJ2-1; v_gene: TRBV9; CDR3aa: ASSPDSNEQF
d_gene: .; j_gene: TRBJ1-5; v_gene: TRBV9; CDR3aa: ASSVGGTPFNQPQH
d_gene: .; j_gene: TRBJ1-5; v_gene: TRBV13; CDR3aa: ASGRPNGPQH
d_gene: TRBD1; j_gene: .; v_gene: TRBV29-1; CDR3aa: SVEDRDREYEQY
d_gene: TRBD2; j_gene: TRBJ2-5; v_gene: TRBV11-2; CDR3aa: ASSEGLAGGETQY
d_gene: .; j_gene: TRBJ2-7; v_gene: TRBV28; CDR3aa: ASSLGRYEQY
d_gene: TRBD1; j_gene: TRBJ2-7; v_gene: TRBV2; CDR3aa: ASSDGQGFGEQY
d_gene: .; j_gene: TRBJ2-2; v_gene: TRBV18; CDR3aa: ASSPPGTSRPEFTGELF
d_gene: TRBD1; j_gene: TRBJ1-4; v_gene: TRBV5-1; CDR3aa: ASSSGQGEEKLF
d_gene: .; j_gene: TRBJ2-7; v_gene: TRBV5-1; CDR3aa: ASSLLQGSSEQY
d_gene: .; j_gene: TRBJ2-1; v_gene: TRBV7-3; CDR3aa: ASRAGPSSYNEQF
d_gene: .; j_gene: TRBJ1-1; v_gene: TRBV4-2; CDR3aa: ASSLTQGTTEAF
d_gene: TRBD2; j_gene: TRBJ2-7; v_gene: TRBV28; CDR3aa: ASSSGLAGPAYEQY
d_gene: .; j_gene: TRBJ2-7; v_gene: TRBV28; CDR3aa: ASSLRGTAASEQY
d_gene: .; j_gene: TRBJ1-2; v_gene: TRBV18; CDR3aa: ASSPSGEGYT
d_gene: TRBD1; j_gene: TRBJ1-3; v_gene: TRBV13; CDR3aa: ASSMGQDSGNTIY
d_gene: .; j_gene: TRBJ1-2; v_gene: TRBV7-9; CDR3aa: ASSLGESYGYT
d_gene: .; j_gene: .; v_gene: TRBV5-6; CDR3aa: ASSSGLGSYEQY